Below, 21 T cell receptor beta chains from the same sample are listed, as sequenced in a study of blood T cell repertoires in COVID-19. Only in-frame clones appear in the TCRdb table, and some are missing; sequencing was by immunoSEQ multiplex PCR. The sample contains around 190,000 clones, approximately 84% of which appear only once. The sequenced sample consisted of peripheral blood. These TCRs come from a woman at least 80 years old with acute or convalescent COVID-19.

The rearrangement links TRBV7-2 to TRBJ2-2; the match to TRBD2 covers 10 bases. The CDR3 is 16 amino acids. From germline, CDR1 is SGHTA and CDR2 FQGNSA. V gave up 6 bases and J gave up 5 bases; unmatched junction bases: 9. The CDR3 DNA is TGTGCCAGCAGATTACTAGCGGGGACCCGAACCGGGGAGCTGTTTTTT. Translated, it gives CASRLLAGTRTGELFF.

The J gene is TRBJ1-1, the V gene TRBV3-1 (or the pseudogene TRBV3-2); 7 positions match TRBD1. CDR3 length: 14 residues. V shed 4 bases, J shed 4 bases, and the junction held 6 bases outside the gene matches. Germline CDR1 LGHDT, CDR2 YNNKEL (reference sequence). For the CDR3, the DNA is TGTGCCAGCAGCCCCCGACAGGGTGGCACTGAAGCTTTCTTT. Translation: CASSPRQGGTEAFF.

The rearrangement links TRBV11-2 to TRBJ1-2, with TRBD1 as a possible D gene (5 bases). V was cut by 5 bases and J by 4 bases, with 8 bases left in between. This CDR3 contains 12 residues. CDR1 SGHAT and CDR2 FQNNGV come from the germline V gene. This chain's CDR3 is CASSQGFYGYTF. The CDR3 nucleotides are TGTGCCAGCAGCCAGGGTTTCTATGGCTACACCTTC. The full variable domain, rest sourced from reference TRBV11-2 and TRBJ1-2, is EAGVAQSPRYKIIEKRQSVAFWCNPISGHATLYWYQQILGQGPKLLIQFQNNGVVDDSQLPKDRFSAERLKGVDSTLKIQPAKLEDSAVYLCASSQGFYGYTFGSGTRLTVV.

The rearrangement links TRBV5-1 to TRBJ2-3, with TRBD2 as a possible D gene (6 bases). The ends were cut back, 0 bases at V and 1 base at J, with 12 bases in the middle. CDR3 length: 16 residues. The germline V gene has CDR1 SGHRS and CDR2 YFSETQ. In nucleotides, the CDR3 is TGCGCCAGCAGCTTGGACGGGAGTAGCGGCACAGATACGCAGTATTTT. It translates to CASSLDGSSGTDTQYF.

This chain joins TRBV24-1 and TRBJ2-1, with 8 bases fitting TRBD2. The CDR3 covers 15 residues. Germline trimming cut 1 base from V and 5 bases from J; bases unmatched to any gene: 3. CDR1 and CDR2 (germline): KGHDR, SFDVKD. The CDR3 DNA is TGTGCCACCAGTGATTTCCGGGAGGGCCACAATGAGCAGTTCTTC. Its protein is CATSDFREGHNEQFF.

The CDR3 loop reads CASSTLGGTNSPLHF. As DNA, the CDR3 is TGTGCCAGTAGTACCCTCGGGGGAACGAATTCACCCCTCCACTTT. The genes are TRBV19 and TRBJ1-6; D is possibly TRBD1 (5 bases). The CDR3 is made up of 15 amino acids. Trimming removed 4 bases at V and 7 bases at J, with 14 bases between. From germline, CDR1 is LNHDA and CDR2 SQIVND (reference sequence).

This clone occurred once. The chain recombines TRBV27 with TRBJ2-2; 10 bases map to TRBD2. CDR3 length equals 19 residues. Germline V CDR1 and CDR2: MNHEY, SMNVEV (reference sequence). The trim removed 7 bases at V and 1 base at J, leaving 15 bases unmatched. For the CDR3, the DNA is TGTGCCAGCACTCCGGCCAGATGGCTAGCGGGAGTGAACACCGGGGAGCTGTTTTTT. This translates into CASTPARWLAGVNTGELFF.

The sample holds a few counts of this clone. The rearrangement links TRBV4-3 to TRBJ2-2; 7 nucleotides align to TRBD2. V shed 0 bases and J 1 base; nucleotides not matched to a gene: 8. This CDR3 is built from 18 residues. Germline CDR1 LGHNA, CDR2 YSLEER. CDR3 DNA: TGCGCCAGCAGCCAAGAAAGGCTAGCGGTCCTGAACACCGGGGAGCTGTTTTTT. This codes for CASSQERLAVLNTGELFF.

The chain links TRBV5-1 to TRBJ2-1, with D perhaps TRBD1 (5 bases). The V gene's germline CDR1 is SGHRS and CDR2 YFSETQ. The CDR3 sequence is 15 residues long. V lost 2 bases to trimming and J lost 1 base, with 10 bases between them. The CDR3 sequence is CASSFLAGSYNEQFF. Here the CDR3 DNA reads TGCGCCAGCAGCTTTTTGGCAGGGTCCTACAATGAGCAGTTCTTC.

This clone has only a few counts. CDR3 in DNA: TGTGCCAGCAGCGTAGGTCCTCTTTTTTACTCTGGAAACACCATATATTTT. This encodes CASSVGPLFYSGNTIYF. This rearrangement joins TRBV9 to TRBJ1-3; D not resolved. The V end was cut by 0 bases, the J end by 0 bases, with 13 bases between. The CDR3 spans 17 residues. Germline assignment: CDR1 SGDLS and CDR2 YYNGEE.

The chain couples TRBV12-5 to TRBJ2-7; no reliable D call. Germline V lookup: CDR1 LGHNT, CDR2 FRNRAP. The CDR3 has 13 amino acids. Trimming cost V 2 bases and J 6 bases, with 11 bases left between them. The CDR3 DNA reads TGTGCTAGTGGTTTGACATTCGAATCCGAGCAGTACTTC. Residues: CASGLTFESEQYF.

A single count supports this clone. The chain combines TRBV30 with TRBJ1-2, with D possibly being TRBD1 (5 bases). Germline V lookup: CDR1 GTSNPN, CDR2 SVGIG (reference sequence). The CDR3 runs to 14 residues. V lost 2 bases, J lost 6 bases, and 16 bases lay in between. DNA of the CDR3: TGTGCCTGGAGTAGGTCCGGGGGATTTGATGGCTACACCTTC. Translation: CAWSRSGGFDGYTF.

The chain joins TRBV6-1 to TRBJ2-5; TRBD1 agrees at 8 bases. V was pared by 4 bases and J by 5 bases, with 15 bases of the junction left unmatched. The CDR3 runs to 17 residues. Germline CDR1 and CDR2: MNHNS and SASEGT. CDR3 bases: TGTGCCAGCAGTGCCCTTCATCGGCAGGGGGCTGGCGAGACCCAGTACTTC. It is translated as CASSALHRQGAGETQYF.

This chain uses TRBV29-1 with TRBJ2-1, with 11 positions matching TRBD2. CDR1 is SQVTM and CDR2 is ANQGSEA in the germline V gene. The CDR3 loop spans 12 amino acids. CDR3 sequence: CSKTSGVDEQFF. The CDR3 bases are TGCAGTAAGACTAGCGGGGTGGATGAGCAGTTCTTC.

The J gene is TRBJ1-4, the V gene TRBV6-5; D possibly corresponds to TRBD1 (6 bases). The CDR3 runs 15 residues. V was shortened by 2 bases and J by 3 bases, with 10 bases between the two germline ends. Germline loops: CDR1 MNHEY, CDR2 SVGAGI. The CDR3 coding sequence is TGTGCCAGCAGTTACCAGGGGAGCTCTAATGAAAAACTGTTTTTT. Its translation is CASSYQGSSNEKLFF.

This chain links TRBV7-6 with TRBJ2-3; tentatively, D is TRBD1 (5 bases). The V gene's germline CDR1 is SGHVS and CDR2 FNYEAQ. The CDR3 runs to 14 residues. Trimming shortened V by 2 bases and J by 3 bases, and 9 bases separated the two germline ends. Here the CDR3 reads CASSLQGFTDTQYF. As DNA, the CDR3 is TGTGCCAGCAGCTTACAGGGTTTTACAGATACGCAGTATTTT.

The chain employs TRBV7-2 and TRBJ2-7; weak D call: TRBD2 (6 bases). CDR3 length: 15 amino acids. CDR1 and CDR2 from the germline V gene are SGHTA and FQGNSA. V lost 1 base, J lost 6 bases, and 16 bases lay in between. CDR3 protein: CASSLGVGGVREQYF. Here the CDR3 DNA reads TGTGCCAGCAGCTTAGGTGTCGGGGGAGTGCGCGAGCAGTACTTC. Combining the CDR3 with reference TRBV7-2 and TRBJ2-7 gives the whole variable domain GAGVSQSPSNKVTEKGKDVELRCDPISGHTALYWYRQSLGQGLEFLIYFQGNSAPDKSGLPSDRFSAERTGGSVSTLTIQRTQQEDSAVYLCASSLGVGGVREQYFGPGTRLTVT.

By share of the sample, this clone is medium-sized (0.01 to 0.1%). The chain uses TRBV7-9 and TRBJ1-1; D remains unclear. Germline CDR1 and CDR2: SEHNR and FQNEAQ (reference sequence). The germline V and J ends were trimmed by 1 base and 0 bases, with 6 bases remaining between them. CDR3 length: 14 amino acids. The DNA for the CDR3 is TGTGCCAGCAGCTTAGAACAGCTGAACACTGAAGCTTTCTTT. Amino acid sequence: CASSLEQLNTEAFF.

V and J are TRBV7-9 and TRBJ1-2; the D gene is possibly TRBD1 (5 bases). In germline, CDR1 is SEHNR, CDR2 FQNEAQ (reference sequence). This CDR3 is 13 amino acids long. Trimming removed 2 bases from V and 6 bases from J, with 10 bases in between. Written as DNA, the CDR3 is TGTGCCAGCAGCTTAACCGGGGGTAATGGCTACACCTTC. Protein product: CASSLTGGNGYTF.

This rearrangement joins TRBV3-1 (or the pseudogene TRBV3-2) to TRBJ1-2, with TRBD1 matching over 7 bases. J lost 7 bases, V lost 10 bases, and 12 bases had no gene match. Per germline, CDR1 LGHDT and CDR2 YNNKEL (reference sequence). This CDR3 spans 13 amino acids. In DNA, the CDR3 is TGTGCCACCAGGGTAGAAGGGGGCGGTGGCTACACCTTC. It is translated as CATRVEGGGGYTF.

The V call is TRBV7-8, the J call TRBJ1-6; a weak D match, TRBD1 (6 bases). Deletions cut 5 bases from V and 0 bases from J, with 11 bases between. The CDR3 is 16 amino acids. Germline CDR1 SGHVS, CDR2 FQNEAQ. CDR3 nucleotides: TGTGCCAGCAGCACCAAACAGGGCTCCTATAATTCACCCCTCCACTTT. Its translation is CASSTKQGSYNSPLHF.